A selection of T cell receptor beta chains follows, all from one sample in a study of CD8+ T cells in alopecia areata. The repertoire was sequenced with immunoSEQ multiplex PCR; TCRdb's copy has only in-frame clones and lacks some. The table lists over 200,000 clones, about 53% of them singletons. This material consisted of CD4+ T cells sorted from blood, taken at week 0. The origin of the receptors is a human donor with alopecia areata. The CDR3 runs from the conserved cysteine through the conserved F or W.

j_call | v_call | cdr3_aa
TRBJ1-2 | TRBV30 | CAWSVRQGGYTF
TRBJ2-5 | TRBV29-1 | CSVGRLSTKETQYF
TRBJ1-2 | TRBV6-5 | CASSYSYRTGYGYTF
TRBJ1-2 | TRBV7-8 | CASSLDGLYYGYTF
TRBJ1-1 | TRBV7-9 | CASSPGEGEAFF
TRBJ2-7 | TRBV30 | CAWWGQGVDEQYF
TRBJ2-1 | TRBV30 | CAWRQGGSYNEQFF
TRBJ2-3 | TRBV5-1 | CASSLADGGTQYF
TRBJ2-7 | TRBV29-1 | CSGGDYGYEQYF
TRBJ1-4 | TRBV30 | CAWSPGPEKLFF
TRBJ2-3 | TRBV5-4 | CASSLSSGTGQNTQYF
TRBJ2-5 | TRBV9 | CASSSLSAETQYF
TRBJ1-5 | TRBV19 | CASSINYSNQPQHF
TRBJ2-1 | TRBV25-1 | CASSSGASYNEQFF
TRBJ1-5 | TRBV5-6 | CASSNGGFEPQHF
TRBJ2-7 | TRBV7-9 | CASSSWGDSGRGEQYF
TRBJ2-7 | TRBV25-1 | CASSEGQGALTEQYF
TRBJ2-1 | TRBV4-1 | CASSHPRGIANEQFF
TRBJ1-1 | TRBV6-1 | CASQRIVNTEAFF
TRBJ2-6 | TRBV5-6 | CASSSRDGANVLTF
TRBJ1-2 | TRBV5-6 | CASGLSRAPFEYGYTF
TRBJ2-1 | TRBV27 | CASSFRLAGGHNEQFF
TRBJ2-7 | TRBV25-1 | CASSSGGSSYEQYF
TRBJ1-1 | TRBV29-1 | CSVQQGSEAFF
TRBJ2-2 | TRBV30 | CAWRLMNTGELFF
TRBJ1-1 | TRBV6-5 | CASSYSNRGNTEAFF
TRBJ2-1 | TRBV11-2 | CASSLGVVDEQFF
TRBJ2-7 | TRBV30 | CAWSAGTLWGYEQYF
TRBJ2-7 | TRBV7-9 | CASSRPPSRLAGSYEQYF
TRBJ1-1 | TRBV7-9 | CASSPSRGARTEAFF
TRBJ1-2 | TRBV6-5 | CASSYTSGGRGYTF
TRBJ2-2 | TRBV29-1 | CSVSRGAGELFF
TRBJ1-1 | TRBV6-5 | CASTPGVSTEAFF
TRBJ2-1 | TRBV7-3 | CASSLMGTASSSYNEQFF
TRBJ1-2 | TRBV6-5 | CASSYSGTGASGYTF
TRBJ1-1 | TRBV2 | CASSVVLNTEAFF
TRBJ1-2 | TRBV27 | CASSPGQDYGYTF
TRBJ1-5 | TRBV4-1 | CASSQGRQGEGNQPQHF
TRBJ1-4 | TRBV2 | CASSEQSNEKLFF
TRBJ1-2 | TRBV7-9 | CASSPGTGLYGYTF
TRBJ2-6 | TRBV9 | CASSADPSGANVLTF
TRBJ1-5 | TRBV6-1 | CASKDYQPQHF
TRBJ1-1 | TRBV7-2 | CASSLWRTEAFF
TRBJ2-7 | TRBV6-5 | CASSYAGTEQYF